A selection of T cell receptor beta chains follows, all from one sample in a study of post-analysis software for immune sequencing data. TCRdb analysed the PCR reads with MiXCR anew, one entry per CDR3 protein. There are about 810,000 distinct CDR3 sequences in the sample; about 57% occur only once, and approximately 4.3% lies in the top ten. Sequenced material: blood. Receptors were obtained from a girl aged 5-17 years with multiple sclerosis. The CDR3 runs from the conserved cysteine through the conserved F or W. The D gene is left open where the match is weak. Clone sizes are given selectively: once, few, many, or a class where the clone is expanded.

j_call	v_call	d_call	clone_size	cdr3_nt	cdr3_aa
TRBJ1-2	TRBV29-1	NA	once	TGCAGCGTCCTGAGTCGTGGCCTCTATGGCTACACCTTC	CSVLSRGLYGYTF
TRBJ2-5	TRBV6-1	NA	NA	TGTGCCAGCAGTGAACTTAACAATGAGCAGTACTTC	CASSELNNEQYF
TRBJ1-6	TRBV15	NA	few	TGTGCCACTAGGACAGCTCATAATTCACCCCTCCACTTT	CATRTAHNSPLHF
TRBJ1-2	TRBV6-1	NA	NA	TGTGCCAGCAGCACTGGCTTCTATGGCTACACCTTC	CASSTGFYGYTF
TRBJ2-1	TRBV9	TRBD1	NA	TGTGCCAGCAGCGTACACCCGGGACAGGGGAATGAGCAGTTCTTC	CASSVHPGQGNEQFF
TRBJ2-6	TRBV5-1	NA	few	TGCGCCAGCAGCTTGGACAGCGAGTACAACGTCCTGACTTTC	CASSLDSEYNVLTF
TRBJ1-4	TRBV7-2	NA	few	TGTGCCAGCAGCTTAGACCGGGGGACGACTGAAAAACTGTTTTTT	CASSLDRGTTEKLFF
TRBJ2-1	TRBV5-4	NA	NA	TGTGCCAGCAGCTTAAGGAGCCAAGATGAGCAGTTCTTC	CASSLRSQDEQFF
TRBJ2-6	TRBV5-1	NA	NA	TGCGCCAGCGGAAAACCGGGACAAGGACCCTCTGGGGCCAACGTCCTGACTTTC	CASGKPGQGPSGANVLTF
TRBJ1-5	TRBV6-2/TRBV6-3	NA	NA	TGTGCCAGCAACAACCCCGACTTCAATCAGCCCCAGCATTTT	CASNNPDFNQPQHF
TRBJ1-4	TRBV29-1	NA	NA	TGCAGCGCTCCTCCCGGGCAGGGAAGGGAAAAACTGTTTTTT	CSAPPGQGREKLFF
TRBJ2-3	TRBV29-1	TRBD2	NA	TGCAGCGTTGAGGTGCTAGCGGGTCGCACAGATACGCAGTATTTT	CSVEVLAGRTDTQYF
TRBJ1-4	TRBV4-2	TRBD1	NA	TGTGCCAGCAGCGGGATCGGGACAGGGGGTGAAAAACTGTTTTTT	CASSGIGTGGEKLFF
TRBJ2-5	TRBV15	NA	NA	TGTGCCACCAGCAGCCAAAGAAAAGAGACCCAGTACTTC	CATSSQRKETQYF
TRBJ2-3	TRBV7-2	TRBD2	once	TGTGCCAGCAGCCTTCTGGTAGCGGGGGGTCGAGATACGCAGTATTTT	CASSLLVAGGRDTQYF
TRBJ2-1	TRBV7-9	TRBD2	NA	TGTGCCAGCAGCTTAGAGGTCTTGCGGGAGGGCCGGAATGAGCAGTTCTTC	CASSLEVLREGRNEQFF
TRBJ1-4	TRBV7-9	NA	NA	TGTGCCAGCAGCTTCGGTCAGCCTAATGAAAAACTGTTTTTT	CASSFGQPNEKLFF
TRBJ1-2	TRBV30	NA	NA	TGTGCCTGGAGTGCGACAGTTGCTAACTATGGCTACACCTTC	CAWSATVANYGYTF
TRBJ2-1	TRBV7-9	NA	few	TGTGCCAGCAGCTTCGGCCCTGGTGAGCAGTTCTTC	CASSFGPGEQFF
TRBJ2-7	TRBV5-1	TRBD1	many	TGTGCCAGCAGTCTCGGGACAGGCCCCTACGAGCAGTACTTC	CASSLGTGPYEQYF
TRBJ2-1	TRBV29-1	NA	NA	TGCAGCGTTGACAATCACATGCGGGGGCTTTACAATGAGCAGTTCTTC	CSVDNHMRGLYNEQFF
TRBJ1-2	TRBV5-1	NA	NA	TGCGCCAGCAGCCAGAGGACATTTCAGGATGGCTACACCTTC	CASSQRTFQDGYTF
TRBJ2-5	TRBV6-1	NA	few	TGTGCCAGCAGTGCCCCCATCAGGGCCCCAACGACCCAGTACTTC	CASSAPIRAPTTQYF
TRBJ2-7	TRBV5-1	TRBD2	NA	TGCGCCAGCACCCCAAACGCGGAGGGGAGGGCCTACGAGCAGTACTTC	CASTPNAEGRAYEQYF
TRBJ2-7	TRBV6-6	NA	NA	TGTGCCAGCAGTTACAGTGGGCGGGAATACTACGAGCAGTACTTC	CASSYSGREYYEQYF
TRBJ2-7	TRBV5-1	NA	NA	TGCGCCAGCAGCTTATTCAAAGACAGGCAAGACGAGCAGTACTTC	CASSLFKDRQDEQYF
TRBJ2-7	TRBV20-1	NA	NA	TGCAGTGCCACCGGAGGTCCCAGATACGAGCAGTACTTC	CSATGGPRYEQYF
TRBJ2-5	TRBV7-2	NA	NA	TGTGCCAGCAGCTTAGCTTCGCAGGGACAAGAGACCCAGTACTTC	CASSLASQGQETQYF
TRBJ2-7	TRBV3-1	TRBD2	NA	TGTGCCAGCAGCCAAGTAGCGGGGGTCTCCTACGAGCAGTACTTC	CASSQVAGVSYEQYF